This entry concerns a single T cell receptor (beta chain). Its antigen is undetermined. The germline gives CDR1 DFQATT, CDR2 SNEGSKA (reference sequence). This CDR3 is 14 amino acids long. V shed 4 bases and J 2 bases; nucleotides not matched to a gene: 7. This specimen comes from a study of early T cells in non-severe SARS-CoV-2 infection. In the study overall: From unsorted whole blood, bulk RNA was sequenced, and the chains remained unpaired. Study conclusions and caveats: Lookups in VDJdb leaned toward anti-spike CD8 responses and missed private and CD4 specificities.

Each cDNA molecule carried a unique molecular identifier. In TCRdb, the 5' RACE reads were re-called with MiXCR into one record per CDR3 protein. Of around 70,000 distinct CDR3 sequences in the sample, around 9% were seen once. The TCR originated in an adult who was a healthcare worker with PCR-confirmed SARS-CoV-2 infection or an uninfected control (not recorded which). Sequencing was done on a sample of whole blood. The V call is TRBV20-1, the J call TRBJ2-5; TRBD2 matches at 7 bases. Here the CDR3 DNA reads TGCAGTGCTATTCGGGTTAGCGGGCAAGAGACCCAGTACTTC. Protein sequence: CSAIRVSGQETQYF.